This T cell receptor (beta chain) was recorded in a study of shared clonotypes between healthy human individuals. CD45RA-negative memory and CD45RA+ naive subsets were split from the CD4+ cells. The CDR3 spans 14 residues. V was shortened by 5 bases and J by 8 bases, with 16 bases between the two germline ends. Germline lookup yields CDR1 MDHEN and CDR2 SYDVKM. The protocol was immunoSEQ multiplex PCR, while the TCRdb copy is restricted to in-frame clones and leaves out a portion. This table has 1,400,000 or so clones, around 98.5% appearing once. Study outcomes and limitations: Depth was large, yet rarefaction showed that sorted-subset sequencing was incomplete.

In regard to this clone: Its specificity is unknown.

The chain carries TRBV28 and TRBJ2-1; D is ambiguous. This TCR was recovered from a man aged 30 to 39 in good health. The specimen sequenced was naive CD4+ T cells sorted from blood. Regarding subset: CD45RA+ positively selected. DNA for the CDR3: TGTGCCAGCAGTCCACCTGGGGATAGGTATGAGCAGTTCTTC. It translates to CASSPPGDRYEQFF.